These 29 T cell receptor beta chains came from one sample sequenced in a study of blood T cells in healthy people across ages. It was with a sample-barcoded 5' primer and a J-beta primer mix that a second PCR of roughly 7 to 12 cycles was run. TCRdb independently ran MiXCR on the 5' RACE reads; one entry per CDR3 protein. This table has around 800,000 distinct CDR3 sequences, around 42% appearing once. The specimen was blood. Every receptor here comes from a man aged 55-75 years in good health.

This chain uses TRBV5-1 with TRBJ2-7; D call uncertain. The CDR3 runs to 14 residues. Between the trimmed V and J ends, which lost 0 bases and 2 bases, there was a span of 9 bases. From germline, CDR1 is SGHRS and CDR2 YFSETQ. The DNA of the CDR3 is TGCGCCAGCAGCTTGGAGGCGGTTACCTACGAGCAGTACTTC. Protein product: CASSLEAVTYEQYF.

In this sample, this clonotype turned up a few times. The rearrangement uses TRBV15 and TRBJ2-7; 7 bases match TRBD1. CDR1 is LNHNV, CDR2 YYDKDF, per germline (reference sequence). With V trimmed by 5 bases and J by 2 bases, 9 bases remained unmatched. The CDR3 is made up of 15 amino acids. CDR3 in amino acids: CATSVLGTEPYEQYF. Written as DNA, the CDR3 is TGTGCCACCAGCGTTCTAGGGACAGAGCCCTACGAGCAGTACTTC.

The DNA for the CDR3 is TGTGCCAGCAGTTACTCGAACCGGGGAAGTGGCTACACCTTC. Residues: CASSYSNRGSGYTF. The rearrangement uses TRBV6-2 or TRBV6-3 and TRBJ1-2; D unclear. Per the germline V gene, CDR1 is MNHEY and CDR2 is SVGEGT. The length of the CDR3 is 14 residues. V was cut by 0 bases and J by 7 bases, with 12 bases left in between.

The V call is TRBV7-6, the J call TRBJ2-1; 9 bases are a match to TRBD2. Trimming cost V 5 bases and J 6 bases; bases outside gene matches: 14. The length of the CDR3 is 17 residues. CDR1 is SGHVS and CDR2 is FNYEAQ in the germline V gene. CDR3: CASSQTAGTSPTNEQFF. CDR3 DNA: TGTGCCAGCAGCCAAACCGCCGGGACTAGCCCCACCAATGAGCAGTTCTTC.

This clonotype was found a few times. CDR3 DNA: TGTGCCAGCAGCCTCACCCCGTCGGATGTGGAGACCCAGTACTTC. It translates to CASSLTPSDVETQYF. The chain recombines TRBV7-2 with TRBJ2-5; D remains unclear. This CDR3 has 15 residues. Germline V gene data show CDR1 as SGHTA and CDR2 as FQGNSA. V shed 5 bases and J shed 5 bases, with 18 bases lying between them.

CDR3 coding DNA: TGTGCCAGCAGCCCCCTACTGGGGGGACTTAACAATGAGCAGTTCTTC. Protein: CASSPLLGGLNNEQFF. V and J are TRBV14 and TRBJ2-1; TRBD2 might be the D (6 bases). V lost 4 bases, J lost 5 bases, and 18 bases lay in between. The CDR3 spans 16 residues. CDR1 SGHDN and CDR2 FVKESK come from the germline V gene.

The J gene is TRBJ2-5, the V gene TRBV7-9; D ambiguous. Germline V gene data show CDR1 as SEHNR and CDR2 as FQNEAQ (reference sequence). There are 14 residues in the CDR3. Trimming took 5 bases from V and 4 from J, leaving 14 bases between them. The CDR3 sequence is CASSPRTLGETQYF. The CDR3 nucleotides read TGTGCCAGCAGCCCCCGGACCCTAGGAGAGACCCAGTACTTC.

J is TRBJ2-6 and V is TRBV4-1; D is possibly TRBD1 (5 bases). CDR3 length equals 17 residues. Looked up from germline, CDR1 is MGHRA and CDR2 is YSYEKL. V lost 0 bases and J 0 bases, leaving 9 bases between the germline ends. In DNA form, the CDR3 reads TGCGCCAGCAGCCAAGATGTAGGGGCCTCTGGGGCCAACGTCCTGACTTTC. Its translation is CASSQDVGASGANVLTF.

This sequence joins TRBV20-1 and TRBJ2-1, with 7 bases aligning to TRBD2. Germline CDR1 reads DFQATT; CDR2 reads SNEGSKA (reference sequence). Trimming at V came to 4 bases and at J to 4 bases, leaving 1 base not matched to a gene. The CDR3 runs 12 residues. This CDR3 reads CSATSGYNEQFF. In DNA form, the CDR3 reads TGCAGTGCTACTAGCGGATACAATGAGCAGTTCTTC.

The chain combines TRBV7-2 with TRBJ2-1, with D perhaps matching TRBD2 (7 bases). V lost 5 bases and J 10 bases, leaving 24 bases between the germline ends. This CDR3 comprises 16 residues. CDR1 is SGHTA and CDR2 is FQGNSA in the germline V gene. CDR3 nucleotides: TGTGCCAGCAGCCCCCGTCGAAGGGATGGGGGGGCAGAGCAGTTCTTC. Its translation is CASSPRRRDGGAEQFF.

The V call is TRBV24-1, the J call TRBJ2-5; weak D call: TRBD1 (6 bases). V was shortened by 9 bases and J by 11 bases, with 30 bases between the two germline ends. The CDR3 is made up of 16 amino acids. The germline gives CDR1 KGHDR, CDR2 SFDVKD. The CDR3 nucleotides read TGTGCCACCCAGTCTACCCGTTCAGGGGTGGGCAATGAGCAGTACTTC. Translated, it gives CATQSTRSGVGNEQYF.

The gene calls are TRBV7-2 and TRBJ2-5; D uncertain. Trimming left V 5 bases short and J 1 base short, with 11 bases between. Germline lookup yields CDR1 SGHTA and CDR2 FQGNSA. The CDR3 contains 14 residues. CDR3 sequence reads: CASSPPNAQETQYF. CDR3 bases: TGTGCCAGCAGCCCCCCGAACGCCCAAGAGACCCAGTACTTC.

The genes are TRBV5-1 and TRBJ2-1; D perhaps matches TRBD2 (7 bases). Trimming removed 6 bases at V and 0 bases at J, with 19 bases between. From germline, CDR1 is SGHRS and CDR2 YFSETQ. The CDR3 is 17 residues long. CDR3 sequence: CASKGGAGAGSYNEQFF. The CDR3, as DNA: TGCGCCAGCAAAGGGGGGGCAGGCGCGGGCTCCTACAATGAGCAGTTCTTC.

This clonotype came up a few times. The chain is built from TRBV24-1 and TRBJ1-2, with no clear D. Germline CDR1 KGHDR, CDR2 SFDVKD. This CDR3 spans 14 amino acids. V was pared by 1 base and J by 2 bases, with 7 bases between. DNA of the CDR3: TGTGCCACCAGTGATTTTCAGGTGAACTATGGCTACACCTTC. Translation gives CATSDFQVNYGYTF.

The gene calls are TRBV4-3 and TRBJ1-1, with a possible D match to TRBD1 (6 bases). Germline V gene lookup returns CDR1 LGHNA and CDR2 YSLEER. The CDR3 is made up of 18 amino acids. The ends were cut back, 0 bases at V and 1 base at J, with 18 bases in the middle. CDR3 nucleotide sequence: TGCGCCAGCAGCCAAGATGAGGTAGCGGACAGACGGAACACTGAAGCTTTCTTT. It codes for CASSQDEVADRRNTEAFF.

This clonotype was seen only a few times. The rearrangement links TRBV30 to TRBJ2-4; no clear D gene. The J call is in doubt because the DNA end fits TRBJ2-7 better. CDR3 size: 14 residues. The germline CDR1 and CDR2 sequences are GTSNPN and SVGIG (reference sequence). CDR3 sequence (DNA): TGTGCCTGGAGTGTAGACGGTTGGGGCTACGAGCAGTACTTC. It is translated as CAWSVDGWGYEQYF.

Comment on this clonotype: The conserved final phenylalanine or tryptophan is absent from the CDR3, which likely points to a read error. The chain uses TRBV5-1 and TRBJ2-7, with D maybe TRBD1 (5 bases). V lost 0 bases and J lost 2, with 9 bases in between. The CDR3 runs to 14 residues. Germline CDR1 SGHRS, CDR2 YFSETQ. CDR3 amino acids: CASSLGQSAYEQYL. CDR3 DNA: TGCGCCAGCAGCTTGGGACAGAGTGCCTACGAGCAGTACTTA.

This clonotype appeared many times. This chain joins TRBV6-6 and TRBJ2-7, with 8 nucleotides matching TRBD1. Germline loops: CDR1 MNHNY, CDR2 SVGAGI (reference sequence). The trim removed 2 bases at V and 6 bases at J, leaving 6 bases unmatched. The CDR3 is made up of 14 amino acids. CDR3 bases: TGTGCCAGCAGTTACGAGACAGGGGTTCGCGAGCAGTACTTC. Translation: CASSYETGVREQYF.

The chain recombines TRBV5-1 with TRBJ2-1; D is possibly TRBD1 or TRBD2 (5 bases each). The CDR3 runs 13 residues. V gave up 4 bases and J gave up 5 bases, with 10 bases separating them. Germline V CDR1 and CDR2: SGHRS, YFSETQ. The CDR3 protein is CASSGGKDNEQFF. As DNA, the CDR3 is TGCGCCAGCAGCGGGGGAAAGGACAATGAGCAGTTCTTC.

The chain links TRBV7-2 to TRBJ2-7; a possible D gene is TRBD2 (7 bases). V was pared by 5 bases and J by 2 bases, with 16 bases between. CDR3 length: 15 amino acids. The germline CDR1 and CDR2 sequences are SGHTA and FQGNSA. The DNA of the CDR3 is TGTGCCAGCAGCGAGGGGGGGCCTCAGGCCTACGAGCAGTACTTC. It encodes CASSEGGPQAYEQYF.

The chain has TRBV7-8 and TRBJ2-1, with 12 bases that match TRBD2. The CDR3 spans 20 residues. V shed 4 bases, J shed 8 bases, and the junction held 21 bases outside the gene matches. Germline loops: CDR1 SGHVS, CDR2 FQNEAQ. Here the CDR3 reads CASSSALAGGRADRTYEQFF. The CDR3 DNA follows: TGTGCCAGCAGCTCCGCTCTAGCGGGGGGGCGTGCCGATCGTACTTATGAGCAGTTCTTC.

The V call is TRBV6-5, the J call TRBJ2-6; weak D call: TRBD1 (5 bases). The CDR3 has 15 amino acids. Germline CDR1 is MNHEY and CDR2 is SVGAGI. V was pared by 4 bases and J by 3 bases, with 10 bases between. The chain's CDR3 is CASSFSRVGANVLTF. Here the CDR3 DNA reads TGTGCCAGCAGTTTCTCCAGGGTTGGGGCCAACGTCCTGACTTTC.

CDR3 sequence (DNA): TGCAGTGCTAGCACGGGACCCGGCAATGAGCAGTTCTTC. The encoded protein is CSASTGPGNEQFF. The chain uses TRBV20-1 and TRBJ2-1, with D possibly being TRBD1 or TRBD2 (5 bases each). This CDR3 contains 13 residues. Per the germline V gene, CDR1 is DFQATT and CDR2 is SNEGSKA (reference sequence). With 3 bases removed from V and 6 bases from J, the gap between germline ends came to 12 bases.

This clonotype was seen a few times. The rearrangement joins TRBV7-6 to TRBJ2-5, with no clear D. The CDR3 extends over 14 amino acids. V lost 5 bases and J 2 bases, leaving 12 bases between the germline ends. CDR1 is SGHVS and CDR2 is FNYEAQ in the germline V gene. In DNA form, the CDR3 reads TGTGCCAGCAGCCACGCGGCCGCACAAGAGACCCAGTACTTC. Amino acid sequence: CASSHAAAQETQYF.

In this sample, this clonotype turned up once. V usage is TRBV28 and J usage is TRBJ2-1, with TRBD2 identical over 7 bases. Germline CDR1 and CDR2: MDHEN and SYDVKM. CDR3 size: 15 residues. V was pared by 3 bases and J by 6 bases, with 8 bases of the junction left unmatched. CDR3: CASSLIGLAANEQFF. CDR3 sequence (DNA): TGTGCCAGCAGTTTGATTGGGCTAGCGGCCAATGAGCAGTTCTTC.

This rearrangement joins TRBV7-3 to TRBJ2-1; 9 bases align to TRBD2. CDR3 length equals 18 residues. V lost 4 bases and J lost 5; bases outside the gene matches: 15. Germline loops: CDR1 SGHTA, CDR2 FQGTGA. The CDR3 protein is CASSSPGSSGTIDNEQFF. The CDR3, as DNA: TGTGCCAGCAGCTCCCCAGGGTCTAGCGGGACGATAGACAATGAGCAGTTCTTC.

The CDR3 spells CASNNRGMKETQYF. The CDR3, as DNA: TGTGCCAGCAATAACAGGGGGATGAAAGAGACCCAGTACTTC. The V gene is TRBV6-6, the J gene TRBJ2-5; TRBD1 aligns across 8 bases. Germline loops: CDR1 MNHNY, CDR2 SVGAGI (reference sequence). The CDR3 is made up of 14 amino acids. Trimming at V came to 7 bases and at J to 3 bases, leaving 7 bases not matched to a gene.

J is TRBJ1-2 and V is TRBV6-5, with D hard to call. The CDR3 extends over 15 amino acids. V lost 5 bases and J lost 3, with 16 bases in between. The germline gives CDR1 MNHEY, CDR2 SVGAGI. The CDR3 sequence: CASSPLLRADYGYTF. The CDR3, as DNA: TGTGCCAGCAGTCCGCTCCTTAGAGCGGACTATGGCTACACCTTC.

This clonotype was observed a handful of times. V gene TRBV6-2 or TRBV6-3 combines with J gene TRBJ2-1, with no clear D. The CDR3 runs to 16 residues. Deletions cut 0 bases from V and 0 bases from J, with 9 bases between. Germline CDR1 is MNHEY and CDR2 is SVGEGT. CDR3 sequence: CASSYSFRSSYNEQFF. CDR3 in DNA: TGTGCCAGCAGTTACTCGTTCCGAAGCTCCTACAATGAGCAGTTCTTC.